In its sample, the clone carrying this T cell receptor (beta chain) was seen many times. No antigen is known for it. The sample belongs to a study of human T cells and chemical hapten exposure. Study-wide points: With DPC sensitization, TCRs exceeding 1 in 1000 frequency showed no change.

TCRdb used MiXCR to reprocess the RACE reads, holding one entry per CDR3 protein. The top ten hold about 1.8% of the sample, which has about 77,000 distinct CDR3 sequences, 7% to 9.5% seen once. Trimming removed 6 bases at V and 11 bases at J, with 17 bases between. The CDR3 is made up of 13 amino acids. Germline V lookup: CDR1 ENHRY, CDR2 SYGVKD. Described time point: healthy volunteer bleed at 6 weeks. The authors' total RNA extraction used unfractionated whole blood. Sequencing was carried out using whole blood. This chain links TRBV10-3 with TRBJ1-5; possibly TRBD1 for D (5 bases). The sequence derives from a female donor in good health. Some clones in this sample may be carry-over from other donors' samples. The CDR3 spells CAIRGTDRGTQHF. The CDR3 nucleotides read TGTGCCATCAGAGGGACCGACCGGGGCACCCAGCATTTT.